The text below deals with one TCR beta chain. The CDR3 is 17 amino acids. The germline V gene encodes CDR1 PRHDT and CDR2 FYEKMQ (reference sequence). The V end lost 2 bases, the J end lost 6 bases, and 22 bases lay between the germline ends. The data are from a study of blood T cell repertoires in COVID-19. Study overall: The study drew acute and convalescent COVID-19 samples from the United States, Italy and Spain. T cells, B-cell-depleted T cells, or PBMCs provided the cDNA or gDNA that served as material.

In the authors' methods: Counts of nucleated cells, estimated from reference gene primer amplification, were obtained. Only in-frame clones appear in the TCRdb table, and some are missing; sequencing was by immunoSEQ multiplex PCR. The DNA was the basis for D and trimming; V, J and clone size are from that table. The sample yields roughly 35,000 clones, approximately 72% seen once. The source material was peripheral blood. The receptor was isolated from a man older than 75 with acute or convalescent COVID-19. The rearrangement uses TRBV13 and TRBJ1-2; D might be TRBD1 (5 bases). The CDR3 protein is CASSLNPFRLGGNGYTF. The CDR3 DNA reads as TGTGCCAGCAGCTTAAACCCCTTCCGTCTGGGGGGGAATGGCTACACCTTC.